This TCR beta chain is drawn from a study of T cell responses to AZD1222 COVID-19 vaccine. The length of the CDR3 is 13 residues. From germline, CDR1 is GTSNPN and CDR2 SVGIG (reference sequence). The V and J ends lost 8 bases and 4 bases, in that order; junction bases with no gene match: 8. Generated by immunoSEQ multiplex PCR, the TCRdb table keeps only in-frame clones and is missing some. In the table there are approximately 120,000 clones, 85% of which are singletons. Second-dose recipients at about 4 or about 12 weeks were treated as one pooled group. This chain joins TRBV30 and TRBJ2-3; 8 bases line up with TRBD1. The TCR comes from an adult who received the AZD1222 COVID-19 vaccine. The sequencing here drew on peripheral blood, taken 28 days after the second AZD1222 dose. This CDR3 reads CARRAGGADTQYF. DNA of the CDR3: TGTGCCCGGCGGGCAGGGGGCGCAGATACGCAGTATTTT. The full variable domain, in which reference TRBV30 and TRBJ2-3 provide the parts outside the CDR3, is SQTIHQWPATLVQPVGSPLSLECTVEGTSNPNLYWYRQAAGRGLQLLFYSVGIGQISSEVPQNLSASRPQDRQFILSSKKLLLSDSGFYLCARRAGGADTQYFGPGTRLTVL.